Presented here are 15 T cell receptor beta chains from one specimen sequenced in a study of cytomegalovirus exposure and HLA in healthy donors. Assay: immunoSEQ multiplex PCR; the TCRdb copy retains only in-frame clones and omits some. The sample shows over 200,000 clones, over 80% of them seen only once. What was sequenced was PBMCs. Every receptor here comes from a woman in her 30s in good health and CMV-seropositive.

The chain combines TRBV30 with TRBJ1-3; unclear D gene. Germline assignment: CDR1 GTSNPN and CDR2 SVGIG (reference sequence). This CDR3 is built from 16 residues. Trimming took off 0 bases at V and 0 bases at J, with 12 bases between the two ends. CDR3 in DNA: TGTGCCTGGAGTGTAGCCAGCCAAAGCTCTGGAAACACCATATATTTT. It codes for CAWSVASQSSGNTIYF.

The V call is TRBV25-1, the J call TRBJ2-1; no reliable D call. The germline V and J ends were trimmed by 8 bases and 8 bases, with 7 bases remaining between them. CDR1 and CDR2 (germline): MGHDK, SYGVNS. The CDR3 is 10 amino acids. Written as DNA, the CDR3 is TGTGCCAGCGGCTGGGATGAGCAGTTCTTC. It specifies CASGWDEQFF.

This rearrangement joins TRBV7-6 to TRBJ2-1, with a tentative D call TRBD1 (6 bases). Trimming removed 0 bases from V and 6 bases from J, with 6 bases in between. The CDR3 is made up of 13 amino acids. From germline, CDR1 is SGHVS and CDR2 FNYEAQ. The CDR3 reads CASSLAGANEQFF. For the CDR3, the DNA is TGTGCCAGCAGCTTAGCGGGGGCCAATGAGCAGTTCTTC.

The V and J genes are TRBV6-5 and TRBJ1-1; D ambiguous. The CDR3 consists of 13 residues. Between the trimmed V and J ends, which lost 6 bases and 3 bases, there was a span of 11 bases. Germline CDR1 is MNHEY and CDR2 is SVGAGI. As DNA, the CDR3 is TGTGCCAGCAGCTCTAACAGCCACACTGAAGCTTTCTTT. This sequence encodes CASSSNSHTEAFF.

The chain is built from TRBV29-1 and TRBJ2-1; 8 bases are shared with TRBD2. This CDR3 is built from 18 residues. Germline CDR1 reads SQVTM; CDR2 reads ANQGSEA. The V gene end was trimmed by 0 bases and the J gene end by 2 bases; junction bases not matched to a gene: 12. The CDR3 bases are TGCAGCGTTGAAGACCCGGGAGGGCCGGTAACTACCTACAATGAGCAGTTCTTC. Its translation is CSVEDPGGPVTTYNEQFF.

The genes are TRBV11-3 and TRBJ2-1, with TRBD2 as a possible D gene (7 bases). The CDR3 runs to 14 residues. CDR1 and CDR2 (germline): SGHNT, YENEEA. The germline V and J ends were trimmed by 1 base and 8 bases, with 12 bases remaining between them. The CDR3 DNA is TGTGCCAGCAGCTTAGGGCGCGGGGGCTATGAGCAGTTCTTC. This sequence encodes CASSLGRGGYEQFF.

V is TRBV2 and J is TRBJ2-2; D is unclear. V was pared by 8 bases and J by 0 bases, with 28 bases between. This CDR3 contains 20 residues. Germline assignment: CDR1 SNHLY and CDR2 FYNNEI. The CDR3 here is CASAKGRSHIVDPNTGELFF. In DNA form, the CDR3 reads TGTGCCAGCGCCAAAGGGCGGAGCCACATAGTGGATCCGAACACCGGGGAGCTGTTTTTT.

The CDR3 DNA sequence: TGCAGCGTTGAATCGGGGTTGAGAGATACGCAGTATTTT. This codes for CSVESGLRDTQYF. The chain joins TRBV29-1 to TRBJ2-3, with D possibly TRBD2 on 5 matching bases. Germline CDR1 is SQVTM and CDR2 is ANQGSEA. The CDR3 loop spans 13 amino acids. The V and J ends lost 2 bases and 5 bases respectively, with 11 bases between them.

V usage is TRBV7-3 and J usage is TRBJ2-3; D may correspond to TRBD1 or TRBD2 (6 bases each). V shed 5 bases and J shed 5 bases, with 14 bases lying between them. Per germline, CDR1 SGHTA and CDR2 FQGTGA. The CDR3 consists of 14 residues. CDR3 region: CASSPQGGVDTQYF. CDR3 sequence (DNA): TGTGCCAGCAGCCCACAGGGAGGTGTAGATACGCAGTATTTT.

The CDR3 DNA is TGTGCCAGCAGCTCCCCCGGACAGGGGAGCGACGAGCAGTACTTC. This translates into CASSSPGQGSDEQYF. V is TRBV11-2 and J is TRBJ2-7, with 9 bases aligning to TRBD1. The V gene end was trimmed by 4 bases and the J gene end by 5 bases; junction bases not matched to a gene: 9. This CDR3 is built from 15 residues. The germline V gene has CDR1 SGHAT and CDR2 FQNNGV.

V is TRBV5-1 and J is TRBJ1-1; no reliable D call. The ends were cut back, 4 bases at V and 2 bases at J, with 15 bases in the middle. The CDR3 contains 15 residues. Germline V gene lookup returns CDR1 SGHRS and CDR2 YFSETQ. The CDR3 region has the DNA TGCGCCAGCAGCCCGAGTGGCAGCCCCAACACTGAAGCTTTCTTT. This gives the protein CASSPSGSPNTEAFF.

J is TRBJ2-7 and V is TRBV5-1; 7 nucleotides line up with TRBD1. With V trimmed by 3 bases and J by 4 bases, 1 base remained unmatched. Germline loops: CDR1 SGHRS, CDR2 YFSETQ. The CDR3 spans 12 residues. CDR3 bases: TGCGCCAGCAGCTGGGACAGTTACGAGCAGTACTTC. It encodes CASSWDSYEQYF.

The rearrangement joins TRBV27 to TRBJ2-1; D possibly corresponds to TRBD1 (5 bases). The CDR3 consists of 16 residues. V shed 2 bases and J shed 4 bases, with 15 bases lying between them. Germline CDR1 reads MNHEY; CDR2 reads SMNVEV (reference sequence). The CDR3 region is CASSLQGFYFYNEQFF. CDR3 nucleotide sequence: TGTGCCAGCAGTTTACAGGGTTTCTACTTTTACAATGAGCAGTTCTTC.

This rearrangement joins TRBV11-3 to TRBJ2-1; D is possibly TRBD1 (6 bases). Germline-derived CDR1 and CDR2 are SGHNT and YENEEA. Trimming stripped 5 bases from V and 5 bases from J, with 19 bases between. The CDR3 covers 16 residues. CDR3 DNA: TGTGCCAGCAGCCCGTCCCAGTGGACAGTTAACAATGAGCAGTTCTTC. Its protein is CASSPSQWTVNNEQFF.

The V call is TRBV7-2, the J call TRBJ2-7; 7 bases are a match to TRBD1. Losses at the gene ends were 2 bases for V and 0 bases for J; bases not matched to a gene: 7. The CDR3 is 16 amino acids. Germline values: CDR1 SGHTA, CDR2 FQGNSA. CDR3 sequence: CASSLSVQGRSYEQYF. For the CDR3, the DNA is TGTGCCAGCAGCTTAAGCGTACAGGGGCGCTCCTACGAGCAGTACTTC.